This is a list of T cell receptor beta chains from one sample in a study of T cells in Graves' hyperthyroidism and ophthalmopathy. TCRdb itself ran the multiplex PCR reads through MiXCR, one entry per CDR3 protein. In the table there are hundreds of thousands of distinct CDR3 sequences, around 20% of which are singletons. The material sequenced was blood. These receptors were taken from a man in his thirties or forties with Graves' ophthalmopathy. CDR3s include the opening cysteine and the closing phenylalanine or tryptophan. A D gene is named only where the DNA matches it firmly. Only some rows state a clone size, as once, few, many or a class for expanded clones.

>TRBV11-1|TRBD2|many|TRBJ2-5|16
CASSLSTSGGEETQYF
TGTGCCAGCAGCTTATCGACTAGCGGGGGGGAAGAGACCCAGTACTTC
>TRBV28|TRBD2|many|TRBJ2-3|15
CASSPGLAGGYTQYF
TGTGCCAGCAGTCCGGGACTAGCGGGAGGGTATACGCAGTATTTT
>TRBV5-1|NA|NA|TRBJ2-3|14
CASSLEASRDTQYF
TGCGCCAGCAGCTTGGAGGCTAGTAGGGATACGCAGTATTTT
>TRBV27|TRBD1|NA|TRBJ1-5|15
CASSSRQGDGQPQHF
TGTGCCAGCAGTTCCCGACAGGGGGACGGACAGCCCCAGCATTTT
>TRBV28|NA|few|TRBJ2-7|11
CASSLMGQQYF
TGTGCCAGCAGCCTAATGGGGCAGCAGTACTTC
>TRBV24-1|TRBD1|NA|TRBJ2-2|13
CATGTGNTGELFF
TGTGCCACCGGGACAGGGAACACCGGGGAGCTGTTTTTT
>TRBV5-4|NA|NA|TRBJ1-6|14
CASSLGRNNSPLHF
TGTGCCAGCAGCTTGGGACGGAACAATTCACCCCTCCACTTT
>TRBV15|NA|NA|TRBJ1-2|15
CATSRDPDSSYGYTF
TGTGCCACCAGCAGGGACCCGGACAGCAGCTATGGCTACACCTTC
>TRBV19|TRBD2|NA|TRBJ2-1|16
CASSSKGTSGNNEQFF
TGTGCCAGTAGCTCTAAAGGGACTAGCGGGAACAATGAGCAGTTCTTC
>TRBV20-1|TRBD1|NA|TRBJ2-4|14
CSARQGGGKNIQYF
TGCAGTGCGAGACAGGGGGGCGGCAAAAACATTCAGTACTTC
>TRBV28|NA|few|TRBJ2-5|14
CASNTNGPGRTQYF
TGTGCCAGCAACACGAATGGGCCGGGGCGGACCCAGTACTTC
>TRBV19|TRBD2|NA|TRBJ2-3|17
CASSMRLAGVTTDTQYF
TGTGCCAGTAGTATGAGACTAGCGGGAGTGACTACAGATACGCAGTATTTT
>TRBV3-1|NA|NA|TRBJ1-1|14
CASSQDYRTDKAFF
TGTGCCAGCAGCCAAGACTACCGGACAGACAAAGCTTTCTTT
>TRBV2|NA|many|TRBJ2-7|14
CASSEQGESYEQYF
TGTGCCAGCAGTGAACAGGGAGAGTCCTACGAGCAGTACTTC